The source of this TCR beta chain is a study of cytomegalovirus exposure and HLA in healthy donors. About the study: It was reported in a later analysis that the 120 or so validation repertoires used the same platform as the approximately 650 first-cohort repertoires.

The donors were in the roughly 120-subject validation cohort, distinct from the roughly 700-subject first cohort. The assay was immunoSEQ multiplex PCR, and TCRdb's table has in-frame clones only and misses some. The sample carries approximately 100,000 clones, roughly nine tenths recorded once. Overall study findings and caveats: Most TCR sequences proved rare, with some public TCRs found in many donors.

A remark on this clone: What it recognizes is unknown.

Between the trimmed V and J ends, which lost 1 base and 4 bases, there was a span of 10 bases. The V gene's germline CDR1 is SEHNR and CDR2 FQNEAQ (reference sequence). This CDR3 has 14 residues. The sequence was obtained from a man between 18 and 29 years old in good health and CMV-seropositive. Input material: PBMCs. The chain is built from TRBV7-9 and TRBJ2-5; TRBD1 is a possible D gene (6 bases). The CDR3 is CASSLGPGVETQYF. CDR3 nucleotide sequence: TGTGCCAGCAGCTTAGGGCCAGGGGTAGAGACCCAGTACTTC.